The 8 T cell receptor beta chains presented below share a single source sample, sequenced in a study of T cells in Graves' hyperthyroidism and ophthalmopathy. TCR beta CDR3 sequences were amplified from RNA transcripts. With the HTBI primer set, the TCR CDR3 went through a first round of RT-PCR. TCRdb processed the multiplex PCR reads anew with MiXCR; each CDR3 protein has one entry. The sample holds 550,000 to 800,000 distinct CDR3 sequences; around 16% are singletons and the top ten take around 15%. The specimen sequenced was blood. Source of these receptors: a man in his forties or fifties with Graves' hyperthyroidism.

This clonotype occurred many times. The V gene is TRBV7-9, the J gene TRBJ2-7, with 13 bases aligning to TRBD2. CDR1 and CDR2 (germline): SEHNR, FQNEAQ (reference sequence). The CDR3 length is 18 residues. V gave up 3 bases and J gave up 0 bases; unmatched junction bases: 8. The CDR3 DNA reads TGTGCCAGCAGCTTGGCCGGGACTAGCGGGACCAGCTCCTACGAGCAGTACTTC. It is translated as CASSLAGTSGTSSYEQYF.

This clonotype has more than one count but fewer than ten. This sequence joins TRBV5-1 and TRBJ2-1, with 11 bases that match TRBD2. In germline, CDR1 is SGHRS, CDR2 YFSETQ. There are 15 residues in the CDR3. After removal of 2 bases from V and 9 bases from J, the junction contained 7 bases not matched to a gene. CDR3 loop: CASSFTSGSSGEQFF. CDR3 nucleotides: TGCGCCAGCAGCTTTACTAGCGGGAGTTCGGGTGAGCAGTTCTTC.

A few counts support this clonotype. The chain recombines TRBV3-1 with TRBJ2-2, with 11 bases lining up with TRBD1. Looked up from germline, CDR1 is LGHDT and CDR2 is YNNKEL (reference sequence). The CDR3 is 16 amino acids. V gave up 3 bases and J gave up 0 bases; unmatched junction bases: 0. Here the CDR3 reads CASSQGQGANTGELFF. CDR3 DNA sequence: TGTGCCAGCAGCCAGGGACAGGGGGCGAACACCGGGGAGCTGTTTTTT.

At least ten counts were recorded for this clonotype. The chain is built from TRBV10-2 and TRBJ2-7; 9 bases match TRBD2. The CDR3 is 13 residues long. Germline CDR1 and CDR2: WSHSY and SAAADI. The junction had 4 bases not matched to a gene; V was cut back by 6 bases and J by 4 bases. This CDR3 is CASSWTSAYEQYF. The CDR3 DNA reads TGCGCCAGCAGCTGGACTAGCGCGTACGAGCAGTACTTC.

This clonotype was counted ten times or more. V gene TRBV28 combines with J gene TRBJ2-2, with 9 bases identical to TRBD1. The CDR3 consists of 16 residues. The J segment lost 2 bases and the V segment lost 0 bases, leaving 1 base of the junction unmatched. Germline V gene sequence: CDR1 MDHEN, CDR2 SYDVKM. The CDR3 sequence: CASSLWDRGNTGELFF. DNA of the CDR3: TGTGCCAGCAGTTTATGGGACAGGGGAAACACCGGGGAGCTGTTTTTT.

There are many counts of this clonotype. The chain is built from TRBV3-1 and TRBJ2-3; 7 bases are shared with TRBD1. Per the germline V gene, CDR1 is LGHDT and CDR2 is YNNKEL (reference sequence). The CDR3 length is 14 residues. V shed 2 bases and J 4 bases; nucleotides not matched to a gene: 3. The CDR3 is CASSQRQGADTQYF. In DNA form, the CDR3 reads TGTGCCAGCAGCCAAAGACAGGGCGCAGATACGCAGTATTTT.

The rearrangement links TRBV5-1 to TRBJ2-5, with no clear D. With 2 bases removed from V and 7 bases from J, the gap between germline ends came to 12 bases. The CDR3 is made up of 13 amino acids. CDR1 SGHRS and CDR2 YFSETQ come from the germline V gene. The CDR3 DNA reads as TGCGCCAGCAGCTTACCTCCGGACCGGACCCAGTACTTC. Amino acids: CASSLPPDRTQYF.

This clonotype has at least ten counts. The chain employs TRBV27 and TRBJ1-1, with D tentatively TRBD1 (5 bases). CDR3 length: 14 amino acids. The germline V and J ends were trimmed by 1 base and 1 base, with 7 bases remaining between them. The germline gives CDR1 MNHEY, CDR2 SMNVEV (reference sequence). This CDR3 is CASSLLGGNTEAFF. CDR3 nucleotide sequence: TGTGCCAGCAGTTTATTGGGGGGGAACACTGAAGCTTTCTTT.